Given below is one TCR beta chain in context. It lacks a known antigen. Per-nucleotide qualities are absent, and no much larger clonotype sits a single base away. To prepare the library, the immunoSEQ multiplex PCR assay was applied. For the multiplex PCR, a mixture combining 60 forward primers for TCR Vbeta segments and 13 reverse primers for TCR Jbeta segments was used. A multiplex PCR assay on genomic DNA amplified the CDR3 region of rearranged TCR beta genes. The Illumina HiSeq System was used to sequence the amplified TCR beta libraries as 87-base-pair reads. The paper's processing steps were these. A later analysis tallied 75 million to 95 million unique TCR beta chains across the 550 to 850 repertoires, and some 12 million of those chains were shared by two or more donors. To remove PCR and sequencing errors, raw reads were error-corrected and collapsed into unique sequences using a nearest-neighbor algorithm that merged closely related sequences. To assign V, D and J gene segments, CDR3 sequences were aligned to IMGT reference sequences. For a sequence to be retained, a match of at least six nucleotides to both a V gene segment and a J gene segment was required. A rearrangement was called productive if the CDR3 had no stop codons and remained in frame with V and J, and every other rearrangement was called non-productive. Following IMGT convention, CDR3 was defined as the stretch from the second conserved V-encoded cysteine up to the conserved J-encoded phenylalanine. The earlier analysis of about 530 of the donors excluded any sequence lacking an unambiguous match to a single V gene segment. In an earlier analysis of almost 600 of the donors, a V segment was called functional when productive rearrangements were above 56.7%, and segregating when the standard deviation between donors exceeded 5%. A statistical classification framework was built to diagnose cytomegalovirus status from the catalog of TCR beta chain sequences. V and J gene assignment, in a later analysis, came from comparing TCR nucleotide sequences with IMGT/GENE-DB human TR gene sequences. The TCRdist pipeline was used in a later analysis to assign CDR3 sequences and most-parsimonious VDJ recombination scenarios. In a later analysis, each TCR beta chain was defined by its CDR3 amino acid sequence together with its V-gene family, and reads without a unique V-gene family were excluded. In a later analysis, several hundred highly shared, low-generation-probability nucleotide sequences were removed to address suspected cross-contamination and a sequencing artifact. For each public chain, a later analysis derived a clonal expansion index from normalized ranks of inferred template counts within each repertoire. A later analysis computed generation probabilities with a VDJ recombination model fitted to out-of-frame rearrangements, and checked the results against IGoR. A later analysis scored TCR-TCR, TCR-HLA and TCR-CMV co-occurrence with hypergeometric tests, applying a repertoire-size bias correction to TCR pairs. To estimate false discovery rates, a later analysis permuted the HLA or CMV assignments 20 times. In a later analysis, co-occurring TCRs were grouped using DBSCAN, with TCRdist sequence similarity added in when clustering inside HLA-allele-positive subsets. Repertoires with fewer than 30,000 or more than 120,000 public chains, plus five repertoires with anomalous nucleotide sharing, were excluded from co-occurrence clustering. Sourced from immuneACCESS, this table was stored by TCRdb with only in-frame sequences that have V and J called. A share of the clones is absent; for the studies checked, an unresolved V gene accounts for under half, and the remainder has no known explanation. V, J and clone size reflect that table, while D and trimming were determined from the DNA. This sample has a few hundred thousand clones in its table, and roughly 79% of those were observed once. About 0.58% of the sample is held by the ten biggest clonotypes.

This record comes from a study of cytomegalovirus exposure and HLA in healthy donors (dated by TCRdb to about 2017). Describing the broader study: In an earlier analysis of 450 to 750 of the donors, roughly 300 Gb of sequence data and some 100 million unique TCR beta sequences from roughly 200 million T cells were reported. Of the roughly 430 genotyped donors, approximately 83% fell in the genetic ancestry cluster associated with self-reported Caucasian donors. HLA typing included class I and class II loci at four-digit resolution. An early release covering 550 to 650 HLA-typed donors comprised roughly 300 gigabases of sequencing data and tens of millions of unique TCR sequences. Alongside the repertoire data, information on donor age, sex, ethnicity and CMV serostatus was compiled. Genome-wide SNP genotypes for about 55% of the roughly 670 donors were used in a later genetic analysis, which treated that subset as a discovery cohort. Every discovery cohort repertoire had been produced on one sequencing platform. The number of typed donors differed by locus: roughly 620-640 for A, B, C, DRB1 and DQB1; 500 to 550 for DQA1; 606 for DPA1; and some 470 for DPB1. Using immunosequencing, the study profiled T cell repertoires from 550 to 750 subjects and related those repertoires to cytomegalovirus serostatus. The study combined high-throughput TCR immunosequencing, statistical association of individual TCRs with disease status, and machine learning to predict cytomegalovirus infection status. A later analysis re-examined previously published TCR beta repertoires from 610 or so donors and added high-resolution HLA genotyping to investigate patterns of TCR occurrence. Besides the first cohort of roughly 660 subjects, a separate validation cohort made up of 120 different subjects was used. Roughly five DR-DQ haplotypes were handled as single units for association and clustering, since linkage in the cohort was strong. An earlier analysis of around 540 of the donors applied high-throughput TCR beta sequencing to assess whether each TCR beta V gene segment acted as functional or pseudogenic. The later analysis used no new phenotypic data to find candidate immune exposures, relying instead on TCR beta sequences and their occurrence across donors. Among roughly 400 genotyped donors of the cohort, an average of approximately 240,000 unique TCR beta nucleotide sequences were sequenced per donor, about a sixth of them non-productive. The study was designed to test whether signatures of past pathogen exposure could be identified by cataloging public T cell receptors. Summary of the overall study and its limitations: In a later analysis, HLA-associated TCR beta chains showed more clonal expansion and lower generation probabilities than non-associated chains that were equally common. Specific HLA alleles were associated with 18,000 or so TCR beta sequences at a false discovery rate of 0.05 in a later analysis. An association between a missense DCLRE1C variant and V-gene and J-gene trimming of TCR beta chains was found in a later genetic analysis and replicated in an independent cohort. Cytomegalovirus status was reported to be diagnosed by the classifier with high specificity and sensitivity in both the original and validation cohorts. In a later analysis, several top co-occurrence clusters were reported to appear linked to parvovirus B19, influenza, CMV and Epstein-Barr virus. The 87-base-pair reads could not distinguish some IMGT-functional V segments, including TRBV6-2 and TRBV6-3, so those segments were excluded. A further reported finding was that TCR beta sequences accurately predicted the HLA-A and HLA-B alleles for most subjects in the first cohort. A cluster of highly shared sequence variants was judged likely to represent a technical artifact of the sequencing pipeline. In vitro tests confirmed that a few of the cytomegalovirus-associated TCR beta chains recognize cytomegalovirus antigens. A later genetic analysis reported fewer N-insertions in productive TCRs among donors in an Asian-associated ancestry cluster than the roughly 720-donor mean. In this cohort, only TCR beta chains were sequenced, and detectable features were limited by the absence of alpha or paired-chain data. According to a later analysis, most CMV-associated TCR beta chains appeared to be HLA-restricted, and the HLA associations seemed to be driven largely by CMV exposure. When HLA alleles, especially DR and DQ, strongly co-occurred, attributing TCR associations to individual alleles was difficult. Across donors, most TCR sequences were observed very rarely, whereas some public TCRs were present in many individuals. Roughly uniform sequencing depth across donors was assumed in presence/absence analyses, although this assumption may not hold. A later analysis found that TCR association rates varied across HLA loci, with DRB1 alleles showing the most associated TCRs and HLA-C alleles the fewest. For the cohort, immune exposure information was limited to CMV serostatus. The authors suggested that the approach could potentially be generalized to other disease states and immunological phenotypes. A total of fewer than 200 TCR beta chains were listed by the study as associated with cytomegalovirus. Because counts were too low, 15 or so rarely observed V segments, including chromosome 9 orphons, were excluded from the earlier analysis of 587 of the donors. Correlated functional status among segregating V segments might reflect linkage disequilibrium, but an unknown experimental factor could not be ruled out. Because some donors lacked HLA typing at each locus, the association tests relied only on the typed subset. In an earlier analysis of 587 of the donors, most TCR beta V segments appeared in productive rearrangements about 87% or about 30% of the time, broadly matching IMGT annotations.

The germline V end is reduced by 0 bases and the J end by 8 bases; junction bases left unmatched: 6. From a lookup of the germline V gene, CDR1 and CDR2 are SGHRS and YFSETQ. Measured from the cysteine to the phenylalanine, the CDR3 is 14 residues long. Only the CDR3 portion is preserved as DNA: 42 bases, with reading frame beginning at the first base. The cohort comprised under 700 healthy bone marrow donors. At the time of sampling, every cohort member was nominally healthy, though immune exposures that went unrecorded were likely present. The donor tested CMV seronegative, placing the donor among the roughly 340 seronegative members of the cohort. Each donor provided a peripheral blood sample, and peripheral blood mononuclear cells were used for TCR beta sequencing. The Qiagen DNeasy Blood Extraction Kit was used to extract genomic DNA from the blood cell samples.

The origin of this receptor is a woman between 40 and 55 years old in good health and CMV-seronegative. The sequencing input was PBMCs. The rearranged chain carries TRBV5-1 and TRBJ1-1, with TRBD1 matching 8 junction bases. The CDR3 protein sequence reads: CASSLDTGGGEAFF. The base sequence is TGCGCCAGCAGCTTGGATACAGGGGGGGGAGAAGCTTTCTTT.